Described below is a single T cell receptor (beta chain) sequence and its context. This record belongs to a study of blood T cell repertoires in COVID-19. Background on the study: In each case, the material was cDNA or gDNA derived from T cells, B-cell-depleted T cells, or PBMCs.

Profiling relied on immunoSEQ multiplex PCR, and the TCRdb table lists in-frame clones only, not all of them. The sample shows roughly 150,000 clones, around 75% of them seen only once. Germline V lookup: CDR1 MNHEY, CDR2 SVGAGI. V shed 8 bases and J 6 bases; nucleotides not matched to a gene: 10. This CDR3 spans 14 amino acids. The TCR originated in a woman older than 75 with acute or convalescent COVID-19. V is TRBV6-5 and J is TRBJ1-5; 7 bases are shared with TRBD1. Sequencing was done on a sample of peripheral blood. The CDR3 sequence is CASGQGQSIQPQHF. CDR3 coding DNA: TGTGCCAGCGGCCAGGGACAGAGTATTCAGCCCCAGCATTTT.